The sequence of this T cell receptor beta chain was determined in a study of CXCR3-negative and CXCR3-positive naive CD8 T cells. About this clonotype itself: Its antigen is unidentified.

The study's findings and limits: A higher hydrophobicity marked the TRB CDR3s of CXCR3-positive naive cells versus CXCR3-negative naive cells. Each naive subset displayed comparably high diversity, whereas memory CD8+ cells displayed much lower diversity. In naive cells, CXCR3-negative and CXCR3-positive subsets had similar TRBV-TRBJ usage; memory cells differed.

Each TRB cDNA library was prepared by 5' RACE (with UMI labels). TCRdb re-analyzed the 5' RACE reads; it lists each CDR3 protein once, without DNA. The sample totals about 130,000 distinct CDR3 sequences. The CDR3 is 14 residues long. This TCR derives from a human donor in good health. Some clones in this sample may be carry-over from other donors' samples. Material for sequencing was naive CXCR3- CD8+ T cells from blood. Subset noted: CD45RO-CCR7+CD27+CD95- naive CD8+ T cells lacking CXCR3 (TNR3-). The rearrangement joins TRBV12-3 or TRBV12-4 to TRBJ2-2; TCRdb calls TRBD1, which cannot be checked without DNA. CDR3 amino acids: CASSLGQGPGELFF.